This T cell receptor (beta chain) comes out of a study of blood T cell repertoires in COVID-19. The table came from immunoSEQ multiplex PCR; TCRdb's copy has only in-frame clones and leaves some out. The sample consists of approximately 300,000 clones, just under 90% of them appearing once. CDR3 length: 15 amino acids. The J segment lost 5 bases and the V segment lost 0 bases, leaving 7 bases of the junction unmatched. Germline V lookup: CDR1 KGHSH, CDR2 LQKENI. Membership in each cohort depended on participant-reported clinical history. This clone has only a few counts. Sample: PBMCs or T cells enriched from blood (not recorded which). The chain is built from TRBV18 and TRBJ2-7, with 7 bases aligning to TRBD1. The sequence was obtained from a young woman who had recovered from COVID-19. The CDR3 is CASSPPLQGYDEQYF. CDR3 DNA: TGTGCCAGCTCACCACCGCTACAGGGGTACGACGAGCAGTACTTC.